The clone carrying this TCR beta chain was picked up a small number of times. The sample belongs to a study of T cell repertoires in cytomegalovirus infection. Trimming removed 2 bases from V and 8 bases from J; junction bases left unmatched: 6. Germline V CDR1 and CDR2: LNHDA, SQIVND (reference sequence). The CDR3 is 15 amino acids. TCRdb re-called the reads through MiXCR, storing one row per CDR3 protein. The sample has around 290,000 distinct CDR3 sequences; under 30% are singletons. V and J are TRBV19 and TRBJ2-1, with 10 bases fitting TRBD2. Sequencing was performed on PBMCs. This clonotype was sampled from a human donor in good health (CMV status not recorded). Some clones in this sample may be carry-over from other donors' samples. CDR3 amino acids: CASSIYTSGDYEQFF. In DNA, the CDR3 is TGTGCCAGTAGTATATATACTAGCGGGGACTATGAGCAGTTCTTC.